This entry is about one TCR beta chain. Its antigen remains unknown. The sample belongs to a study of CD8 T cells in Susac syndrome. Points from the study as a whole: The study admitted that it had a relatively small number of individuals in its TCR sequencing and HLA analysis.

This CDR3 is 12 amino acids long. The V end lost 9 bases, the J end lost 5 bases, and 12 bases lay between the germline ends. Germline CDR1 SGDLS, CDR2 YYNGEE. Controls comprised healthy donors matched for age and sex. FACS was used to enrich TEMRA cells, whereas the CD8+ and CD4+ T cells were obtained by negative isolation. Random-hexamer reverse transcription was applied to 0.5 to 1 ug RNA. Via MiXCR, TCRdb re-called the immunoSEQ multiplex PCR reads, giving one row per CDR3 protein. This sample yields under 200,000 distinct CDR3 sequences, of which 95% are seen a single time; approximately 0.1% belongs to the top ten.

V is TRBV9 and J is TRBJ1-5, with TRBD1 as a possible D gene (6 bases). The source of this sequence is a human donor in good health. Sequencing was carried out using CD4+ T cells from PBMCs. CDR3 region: CATAGADQPQHF. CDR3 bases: TGTGCCACCGCGGGGGCCGATCAGCCCCAGCATTTT. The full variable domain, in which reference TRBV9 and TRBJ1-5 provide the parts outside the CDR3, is DSGVTQTPKHLITATGQRVTLRCSPRSGDLSVYWYQQSLDQGLQFLIQYYNGEERAKGNILERFSAQQFPDLHSELNLSSLELGDSALYFCATAGADQPQHFGDGTRLSIL.